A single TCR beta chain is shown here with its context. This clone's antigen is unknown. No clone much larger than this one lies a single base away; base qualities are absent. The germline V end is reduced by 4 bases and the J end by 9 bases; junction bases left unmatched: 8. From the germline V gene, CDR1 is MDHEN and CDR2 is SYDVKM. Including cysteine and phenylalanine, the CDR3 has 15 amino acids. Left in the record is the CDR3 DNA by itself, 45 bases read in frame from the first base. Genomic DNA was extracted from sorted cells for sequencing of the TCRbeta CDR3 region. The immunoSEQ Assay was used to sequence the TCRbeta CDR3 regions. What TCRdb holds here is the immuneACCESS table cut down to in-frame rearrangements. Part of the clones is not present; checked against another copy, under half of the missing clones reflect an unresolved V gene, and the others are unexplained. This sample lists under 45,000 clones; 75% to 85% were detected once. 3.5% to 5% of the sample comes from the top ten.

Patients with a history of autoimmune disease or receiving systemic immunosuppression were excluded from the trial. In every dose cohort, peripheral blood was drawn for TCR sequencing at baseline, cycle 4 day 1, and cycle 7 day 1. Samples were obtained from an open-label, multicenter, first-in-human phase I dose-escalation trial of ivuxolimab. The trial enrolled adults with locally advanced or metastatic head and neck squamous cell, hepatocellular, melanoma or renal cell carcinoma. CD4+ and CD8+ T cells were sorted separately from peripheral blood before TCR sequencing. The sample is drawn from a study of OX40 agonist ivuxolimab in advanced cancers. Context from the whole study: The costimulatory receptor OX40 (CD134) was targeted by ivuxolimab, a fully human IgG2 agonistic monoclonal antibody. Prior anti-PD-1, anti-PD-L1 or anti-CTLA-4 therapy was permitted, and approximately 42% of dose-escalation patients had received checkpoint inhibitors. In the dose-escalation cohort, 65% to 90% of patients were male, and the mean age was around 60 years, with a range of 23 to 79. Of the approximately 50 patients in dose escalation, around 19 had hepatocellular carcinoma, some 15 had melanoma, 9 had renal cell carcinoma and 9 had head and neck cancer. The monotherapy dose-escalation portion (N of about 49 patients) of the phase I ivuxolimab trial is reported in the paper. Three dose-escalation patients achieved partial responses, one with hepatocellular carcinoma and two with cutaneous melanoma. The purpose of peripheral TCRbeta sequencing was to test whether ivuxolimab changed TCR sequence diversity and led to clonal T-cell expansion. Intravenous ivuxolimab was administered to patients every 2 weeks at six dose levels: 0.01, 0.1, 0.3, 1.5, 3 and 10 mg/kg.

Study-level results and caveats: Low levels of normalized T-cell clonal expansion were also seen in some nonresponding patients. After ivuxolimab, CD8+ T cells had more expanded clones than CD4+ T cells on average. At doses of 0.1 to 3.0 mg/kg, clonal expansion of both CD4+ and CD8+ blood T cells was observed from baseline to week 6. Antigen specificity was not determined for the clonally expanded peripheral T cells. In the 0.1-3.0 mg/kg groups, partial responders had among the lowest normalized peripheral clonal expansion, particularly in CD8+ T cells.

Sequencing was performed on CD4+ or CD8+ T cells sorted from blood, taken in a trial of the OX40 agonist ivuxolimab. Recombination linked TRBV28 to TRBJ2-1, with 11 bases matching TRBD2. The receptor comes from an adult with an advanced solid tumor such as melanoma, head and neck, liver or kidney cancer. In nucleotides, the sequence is TGTGCCAGCAGTTCACCGGGACTAGCGGTGACTGAGCAGTTCTTC. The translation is CASSSPGLAVTEQFF.